The clone carrying this TCR beta chain was detected a few times. This specimen belongs to a study of T-cell reconstitution after alpha-beta-depleted transplantation in children. This CDR3 has 14 residues. The V end was cut by 5 bases, the J end by 4 bases, with 14 bases between. CDR1 is SGHTA, CDR2 FQGNSA, per germline. This sample's TCRbeta library carried unique molecular identifier barcodes. MiXCR, applied by TCRdb to the PCR reads, yields one record per CDR3 protein. The table lists some 520,000 distinct CDR3 sequences, approximately 30% of them singletons. The receptor's source is a human donor who donated a stem cell graft to a child with aplastic anemia. This chain uses TRBV7-2 with TRBJ2-5, with D possibly matching TRBD2 (6 bases). The sample in question was PBMCs from the stem cell graft donor, obtained from the stem cell graft. This CDR3 reads CASSGGMARETQYF. The CDR3 nucleotides read TGTGCCAGCAGCGGAGGGATGGCTCGAGAGACCCAGTACTTC.